The T cell receptor beta chain described here comes from a study of T cells after yellow fever vaccination. Whole-study results and caveats: In FACS-sorted repertoires, abundant clonotypes from the bulk population could appear as contaminants. Booster sampling recovered most clones from primary vaccination (roughly 97% CD4, approximately 88% CD8).

Germline loops: CDR1 DFQATT, CDR2 SNEGSKA (reference sequence). The CDR3 runs to 13 residues. The ends were cut back, 6 bases at V and 0 bases at J, with 9 bases in the middle. Note on this clonotype: Its target is unknown.

A 5'RACE template-switching step, the method used to make TCR cDNA, added a universal primer site and UMIs. TCRdb fed the 5' RACE reads into MiXCR, producing one record per CDR3 protein. Counted here are 620,000 or so distinct CDR3 sequences, about 15% occurring once; the ten biggest clones make up around 16%. The chain carries TRBV20-1 and TRBJ2-4; unclear D gene. The sample was PBMCs, taken 5 days after the first yellow fever vaccination. The source of this sequence is a man aged 18 to 35 who received the YFV17D yellow fever vaccine. The CDR3 nucleotides are TGCAGTGCCTCCAGTCTAGCCAAAAACATTCAGTACTTC. Translated, it gives CSASSLAKNIQYF.